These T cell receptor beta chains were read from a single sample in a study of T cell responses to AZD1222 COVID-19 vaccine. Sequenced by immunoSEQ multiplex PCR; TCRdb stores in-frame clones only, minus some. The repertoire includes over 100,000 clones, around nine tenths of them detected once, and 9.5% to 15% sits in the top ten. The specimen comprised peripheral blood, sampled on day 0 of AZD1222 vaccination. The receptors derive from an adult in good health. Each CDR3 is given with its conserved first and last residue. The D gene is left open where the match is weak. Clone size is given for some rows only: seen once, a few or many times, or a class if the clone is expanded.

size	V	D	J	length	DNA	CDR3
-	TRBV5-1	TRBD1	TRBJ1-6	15	TGCGCCAGCAGCCCCTCGAGGGGGCAGGGGTCACCCCTCCACTTT	CASSPSRGQGSPLHF
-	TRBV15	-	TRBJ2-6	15	TGTGCCACCAGCAGGGGGGACTCTGGGGCCAACGTCCTGACTTTC	CATSRGDSGANVLTF
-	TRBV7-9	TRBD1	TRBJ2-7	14	TGTGCCAGCAGCGATTCGACAGGGGACTACGAGCAGTACTTC	CASSDSTGDYEQYF
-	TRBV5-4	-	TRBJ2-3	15	TGTGCCAGCTTCCCTTCCGGGACACCGTCTGGTACGCAGTATTTT	CASFPSGTPSGTQYF
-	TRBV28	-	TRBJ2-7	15	TGTGCCAGCAGCCGCAATCAACAGGGTACCTACGAGCAGTACTTC	CASSRNQQGTYEQYF
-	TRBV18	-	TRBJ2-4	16	TGTGCCAGCTCACCTCCTAGCGCGGGAGCCAAAAACATTCAGTACTTC	CASSPPSAGAKNIQYF
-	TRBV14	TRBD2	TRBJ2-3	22	TGTGCCAGCAGCCTCGACCCCCGGACTAGCGGGAGAGGATTTGTTTCAACAGATACGCAGTATTTT	CASSLDPRTSGRGFVSTDTQYF
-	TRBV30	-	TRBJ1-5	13	TGTGCCTGGAGGCGGGCCGCCAATCAGCCCCAGCATTTT	CAWRRAANQPQHF
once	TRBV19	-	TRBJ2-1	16	TGTGCCAGTAGTGCTAGGACTCCAGAGTCCTACAATGAGCAGTTCTTC	CASSARTPESYNEQFF
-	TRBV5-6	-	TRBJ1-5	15	TGTGCCAGCAGCTTTTTTGTCCTCGGCAATCAGCCCCAGCATTTT	CASSFFVLGNQPQHF
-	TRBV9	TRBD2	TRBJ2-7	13	TGTGCCAGCAGCGCACTAGCGGGAGACGCACAGTACTTC	CASSALAGDAQYF
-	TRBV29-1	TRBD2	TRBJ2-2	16	TGCAGCGTTGGAAGGACTAGCGGGCCCCGGTACGGGGAGCTGTTTTTT	CSVGRTSGPRYGELFF
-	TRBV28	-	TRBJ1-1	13	TGTGCCACCCACAGGCTGACGAACACTGAAGCTTTCTTT	CATHRLTNTEAFF
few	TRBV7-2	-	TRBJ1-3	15	TGTGCCAGCAGCTTGGGACCGAGCTCTGGAAACACCATATATTTT	CASSLGPSSGNTIYF
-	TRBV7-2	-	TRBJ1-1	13	TGTGCCAGCAGCTTTTCTGTGAACACTGAAGCTTTCTTT	CASSFSVNTEAFF
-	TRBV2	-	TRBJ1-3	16	TGTGCCAGCAGTGAGCGGCGGCCTAGCTCTGGAAACACCATATATTTT	CASSERRPSSGNTIYF
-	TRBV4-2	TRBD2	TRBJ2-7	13	TGTGCCAGCAGCCAAGAGCGGGGGTACGAGCAGTACTTC	CASSQERGYEQYF
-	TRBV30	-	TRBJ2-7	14	TGTGCCTGGAGTGGGAGTGCTAGCGAGGACGAGCAGTACTTC	CAWSGSASEDEQYF
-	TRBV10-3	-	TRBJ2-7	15	TGTGCCATCAGTAGCCAGGGGAGGGGAAGTTACGAGCAGTACTTC	CAISSQGRGSYEQYF
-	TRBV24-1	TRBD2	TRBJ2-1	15	TGTGCCACCAGTGATCGGACTAGCCACTACAATGAGCAGTTCTTC	CATSDRTSHYNEQFF
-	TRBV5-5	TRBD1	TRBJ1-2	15	TGTGCCAGCAGTCAAGACAGGGGACTTTACTATGGCTACACCTTC	CASSQDRGLYYGYTF
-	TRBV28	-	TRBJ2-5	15	TGTGCCAGCAGCTCGGGGTCGTTTACCCAAGAGACCCAGTACTTC	CASSSGSFTQETQYF
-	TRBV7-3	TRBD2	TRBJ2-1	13	TGTGCCAGCAGTCGGACTAGTGAAACTGAGCAGTTCTTC	CASSRTSETEQFF
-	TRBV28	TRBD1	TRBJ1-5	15	TGTGCCAGCAGCACGACAGGGGGCCGGGGTCAGCCCCAGCATTTT	CASSTTGGRGQPQHF
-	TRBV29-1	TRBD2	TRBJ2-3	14	TGCAGCGGGGCGGGGGGCCCTGGGACAGATACGCAGTATTTT	CSGAGGPGTDTQYF
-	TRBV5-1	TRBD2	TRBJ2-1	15	TGCGCCAGCAGCTTGGGGGACTATCTTAAAAATGAGCAGTTCTTC	CASSLGDYLKNEQFF
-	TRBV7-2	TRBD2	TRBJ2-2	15	TGTGCCAGCAGCGTTAGCGGGATAGACGCCGGGGAGCTGTTTTTT	CASSVSGIDAGELFF
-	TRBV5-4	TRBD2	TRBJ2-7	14	TGTGCCAGCAGCTTGGGACTAGCGGAGTACGAGCAGTACTTC	CASSLGLAEYEQYF
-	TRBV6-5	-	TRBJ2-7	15	TGTGCCAGCAGTCCCCTCAGAGGCGGCGCCTACGAGCAGTACTTC	CASSPLRGGAYEQYF
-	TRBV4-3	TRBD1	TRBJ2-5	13	TGCGCCAGCAGTCGGGACAGGGAAGAGACCCAGTACTTC	CASSRDREETQYF
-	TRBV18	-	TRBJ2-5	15	TGTGCCAGCTCAACCGCCCCCCAGGGCAAAGGGACCCAGTACTTC	CASSTAPQGKGTQYF
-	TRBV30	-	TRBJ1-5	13	TGTGCCTGGAGCCCCGGGGGGAGTCAGCCCCAGCATTTT	CAWSPGGSQPQHF
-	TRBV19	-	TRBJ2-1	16	TGTGCCAGTAGTATCGGAGTCAGCCGCTCCTACAATGAGCAGTTCTTC	CASSIGVSRSYNEQFF